The rows below give T cell receptor beta chains drawn from one sample of a study of Ad26.COV2.S vaccination and SARS-CoV-2 variants. Profiling relied on immunoSEQ multiplex PCR, and the TCRdb table lists in-frame clones only, not all of them. Of about 410,000 clones listed, around 85% are singletons. The starting material was peripheral blood, obtained in a trial of Ad26.COV2.S vaccine versus placebo. The receptors stem from a person between 18 and 59 years old who received the Ad26.COV2.S COVID-19 vaccine or a placebo. Both conserved end residues are part of each CDR3. A D gene is named only where the DNA matches it firmly. Clone size is not always given. Where it is, it says once, few, many or a class for expanded clones.

J,D,size,V,DNA,CDR3
TRBJ1-5,TRBD1,-,TRBV30,TGTGCCTGGAGTGCCTCGGGACAGGGCTTACTCGGGCCCCAGCATTTT,CAWSASGQGLLGPQHF
TRBJ1-4,-,-,TRBV27,TGTGCCAGCAGGCCCTTGGGGAGCCCGATAGCGGCAACTAATGAAAAACTGTTTTTT,CASRPLGSPIAATNEKLFF
TRBJ2-5,TRBD2,-,TRBV2,TGTGCCAGCGAGGACTGGGCGGGGGAGGAGACCCAGTACTTC,CASEDWAGEETQYF
TRBJ2-7,-,-,TRBV6-5,TGTGCCAGTTCCTGGGGCCACGAGCAGTACTTC,CASSWGHEQYF
TRBJ1-2,-,once,TRBV27,TGTGCCAGCAGACCCCCAGGAACCGTTTATGGCTACACCTTC,CASRPPGTVYGYTF
TRBJ1-5,-,-,TRBV9,TGTGCCAGCAGCACGGACTGGAATCAGCCCCAGCATTTT,CASSTDWNQPQHF
TRBJ2-7,-,once,TRBV9,TGTGCCAGCAGCGTTGGGCAGGAATTTTCCTCCTACGAGCAGTACTTC,CASSVGQEFSSYEQYF
TRBJ2-1,TRBD2,-,TRBV9,TGTGCCAGCAGCCTTAGCGGGGAGCAGTTCTTC,CASSLSGEQFF
TRBJ1-5,-,-,TRBV10-1,TGCGCCAGCAGTGGAGGAGGAGGTAATCAGCCCCAGCATTTT,CASSGGGGNQPQHF
TRBJ2-2,-,-,TRBV7-9,TGTGCCAGCAGCACAGAAGGGACCGGGGAGCTGTTTTTT,CASSTEGTGELFF
TRBJ2-7,-,-,TRBV2,TGTGCCAGCGCCCGCAGATCCTACGAGCAGTACTTC,CASARRSYEQYF
TRBJ2-1,-,-,TRBV6-2/TRBV6-3,TGTGCCAGCAGACCTTCAACAGGGAAAAATTACAATGAGCAGTTCTTC,CASRPSTGKNYNEQFF
TRBJ2-1,-,-,TRBV25-1,TGTGCCAGCAGCTCCGGAGGTGAGCAGTTCTTC,CASSSGGEQFF
TRBJ1-1,-,-,TRBV18,TGTGCCAGCTCACCACTGGTTGGGGCTTGGACTGAAGCTTTCTTT,CASSPLVGAWTEAFF
TRBJ1-3,TRBD1,-,TRBV2,TGTGCCAGCAGCGGGACAGGGGGCAACACCATATATTTT,CASSGTGGNTIYF
TRBJ1-1,-,-,TRBV28,TGTGCCAGCAGCCCTGGTGTGAACACTGAAGCTTTCTTT,CASSPGVNTEAFF
TRBJ1-1,-,-,TRBV5-1,TGCGCCAGCAGCTTGTCGAGTTATGGTGAAGGGGCTGAAGCTTTCTTT,CASSLSSYGEGAEAFF
TRBJ1-1,-,-,TRBV2,TGTGCCAGCAGTATTTCAGGGGCAGCTTTCTTT,CASSISGAAFF
TRBJ2-5,-,-,TRBV6-1,TGTGCCAGCAGTGAAACGGGGTGGATCGAGACCCAGTACTTC,CASSETGWIETQYF
TRBJ2-7,-,-,TRBV15,TGTGCCACCAACCCAGGGGGGGAGAGCTACGAGCAGTACTTC,CATNPGGESYEQYF
TRBJ2-2,TRBD2,-,TRBV2,TGTGCCAGCAGTCTTGCGGGGGGCGACACCGGGGAGCTGTTTTTT,CASSLAGGDTGELFF
TRBJ1-2,-,-,TRBV27,TGTGCCAGCTCCGGTAACAGGGTCTATGGCTACACCTTC,CASSGNRVYGYTF
TRBJ1-2,-,-,TRBV10-3,TGTGCCATCAGTACAGGGTACTATGGCTACACCTTC,CAISTGYYGYTF
TRBJ1-1,TRBD1,-,TRBV5-1,TGCGCCAGCAGCTTGGCATTGGACAGGGTGACTGAAGCTTTCTTT,CASSLALDRVTEAFF